This TCR beta chain derives from a study of OX40 agonist ivuxolimab in advanced cancers. Turning to the study itself: The dose-escalation group included hepatocellular carcinoma, melanoma, renal cell carcinoma and head and neck cancer.

Study observations and caveats: The authors did not determine the antigen specificity of the expanded peripheral T cells. Expanded clones were, on average, more numerous among CD8+ T cells than CD4+.

Comments on this clone: Its antigen is unknown.

Samples were taken at baseline and on day 1 of cycles 4 and 7. Clones were sequenced by immunoSEQ multiplex PCR, and TCRdb holds only the in-frame ones, with some missing. The table shows 90,000 to 100,000 clones, with around 85% occurring only once. Trimming shortened V by 0 bases and J by 5 bases, and 11 bases separated the two germline ends. Per the germline V gene, CDR1 is SGHRS and CDR2 is YFSETQ. This CDR3 has 14 amino acids. The receptor was isolated from an adult with an advanced solid tumor such as melanoma, head and neck, liver or kidney cancer. V gene TRBV5-1 combines with J gene TRBJ2-5, with D perhaps TRBD2 (5 bases). The sample consisted of CD4+ or CD8+ T cells sorted from blood, taken in a trial of the OX40 agonist ivuxolimab. The CDR3 DNA reads as TGCGCCAGCAGCTTGGAGGAGTCGGGGGAGACCCAGTACTTC. Translating it yields CASSLEESGETQYF. The whole variable domain, filled in from reference TRBV5-1 and TRBJ2-5, reads KAGVTQTPRYLIKTRGQQVTLSCSPISGHRSVSWYQQTPGQGLQFLFEYFSETQRNKGNFPGRFSGRQFSNSRSEMNVSTLELGDSALYLCASSLEESGETQYFGPGTRLLVL.